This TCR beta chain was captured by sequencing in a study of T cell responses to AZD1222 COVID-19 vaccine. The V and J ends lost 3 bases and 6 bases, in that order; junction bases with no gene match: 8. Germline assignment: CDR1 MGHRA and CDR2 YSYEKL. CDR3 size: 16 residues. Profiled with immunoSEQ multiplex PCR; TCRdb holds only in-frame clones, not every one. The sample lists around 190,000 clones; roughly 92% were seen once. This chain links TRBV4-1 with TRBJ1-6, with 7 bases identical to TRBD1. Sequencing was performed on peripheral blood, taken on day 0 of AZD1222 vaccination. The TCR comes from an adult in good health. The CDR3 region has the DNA TGCGCCAGCAGCCACTCCGGGACAGAATTTAATTCACCCCTCCACTTT. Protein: CASSHSGTEFNSPLHF.